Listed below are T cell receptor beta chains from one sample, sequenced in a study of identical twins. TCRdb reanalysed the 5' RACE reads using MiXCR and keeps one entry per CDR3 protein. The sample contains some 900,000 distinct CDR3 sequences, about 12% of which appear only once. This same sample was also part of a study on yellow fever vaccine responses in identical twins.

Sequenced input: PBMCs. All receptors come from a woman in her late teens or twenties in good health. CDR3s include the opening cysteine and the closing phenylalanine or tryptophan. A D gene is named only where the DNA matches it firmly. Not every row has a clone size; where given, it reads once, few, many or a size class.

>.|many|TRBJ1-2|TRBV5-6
TGTGCCAGCAGCTTGGCTGGAGGGGATCGGGGCTACACCTTC
CASSLAGGDRGYTF
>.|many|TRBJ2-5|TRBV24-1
TGTGCCATCGGATCGTACGGGGAGACCCAGTACTTC
CAIGSYGETQYF
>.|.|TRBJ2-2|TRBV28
TGTGCCAGCAGTACGGCGGACCGAAACACCGGGGAGCTGTTTTTT
CASSTADRNTGELFF
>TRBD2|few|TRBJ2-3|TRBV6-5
TGTGCCAGCAGTTACCCGGGACTAGCGGGCACAGATACGCAGTATTTT
CASSYPGLAGTDTQYF
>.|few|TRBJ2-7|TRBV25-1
TGTGCCAGCAGTGAAAGGTGGCCGGGTTTGTACTTC
CASSERWPGLYF
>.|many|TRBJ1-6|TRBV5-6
TGTGCCAGCAGCACAGGACAGACACTATATAATTCACCCCTCCACTTT
CASSTGQTLYNSPLHF
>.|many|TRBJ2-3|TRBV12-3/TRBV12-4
TGTGCCAGCGTTGGGACTTTCACAGATACGCAGTATTTT
CASVGTFTDTQYF
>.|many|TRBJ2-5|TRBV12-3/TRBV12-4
TGTGCCAGCAGTTATAGCGTCAGGGGTAAAGAGACCCAGTACTTC
CASSYSVRGKETQYF
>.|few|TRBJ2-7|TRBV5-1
TGCGCCAGCAGCATAGTTCCCTACGAGCAGTACTTC
CASSIVPYEQYF
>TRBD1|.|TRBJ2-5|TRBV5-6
TGTGCCAGCAGCAGGGGATCCAGGGGGCTGTGGGTTGGATTAGAGACCCAGTACTTC
CASSRGSRGLWVGLETQYF
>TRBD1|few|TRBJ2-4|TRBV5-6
TGTGCCAGCAGCTTGCCACCGGGACAGGGGCTCGCCAAAAACATTCAGTACTTC
CASSLPPGQGLAKNIQYF
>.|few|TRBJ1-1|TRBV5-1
TGCGCCAGCAGCTCCCCGGTCCAGGGAGGTATGAACACTGAAGCTTTCTTT
CASSSPVQGGMNTEAFF
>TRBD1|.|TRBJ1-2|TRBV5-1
TGCGCCAGCAGCTTAGGGACAGGGGATTTCGGCTACACCTTC
CASSLGTGDFGYTF
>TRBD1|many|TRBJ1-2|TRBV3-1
TGTGCCAGCAGACCTCCTGGACAGGTCTTCGGCTACACCTTC
CASRPPGQVFGYTF
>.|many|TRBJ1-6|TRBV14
TGTGCCAGCAGCCAAGGATCGAGGAATTCACCCCTCCACTTT
CASSQGSRNSPLHF
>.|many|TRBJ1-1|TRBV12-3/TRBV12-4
TGTGCCAGCAGTTTAGCGCCTTTGGGGGGAGGTGAAGCTTTCTTT
CASSLAPLGGGEAFF
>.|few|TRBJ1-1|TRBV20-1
TGCAGTGCCAAGGGAGGGGACCGGAACACTGAAGCTTTCTTT
CSAKGGDRNTEAFF
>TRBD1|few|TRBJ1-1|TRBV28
TGTGCCAGCAGTGCCGGGACAGACGAAGCTTTCTTT
CASSAGTDEAFF
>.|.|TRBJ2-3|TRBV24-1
TGTGCCACCAGTGATTTTAGGGTAACTGGAGATACGCAGTATTTT
CATSDFRVTGDTQYF
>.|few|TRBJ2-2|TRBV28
TGTGCCAGCAGACCTGACACCGGGGAGCTGTTTTTT
CASRPDTGELFF
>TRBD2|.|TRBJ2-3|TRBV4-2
TGTGCCAGCAGCCATACTGGGACTAGCGGGGGGGCGGATACGCAGTATTTT
CASSHTGTSGGADTQYF
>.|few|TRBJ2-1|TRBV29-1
TGCAGCGTTGAAGACGGAGATGACCCCTACAATGAGCAGTTCTTC
CSVEDGDDPYNEQFF
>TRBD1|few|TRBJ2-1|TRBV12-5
TGTGCTAGTGGTGAGGGGGCTAAAGTCGGGGCGACAACTTACAATGAGCAGTTCTTC
CASGEGAKVGATTYNEQFF
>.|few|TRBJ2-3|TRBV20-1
TGCAGTGCTAGAGACGTCTTCGGGAGTACAGATACGCAGTATTTT
CSARDVFGSTDTQYF
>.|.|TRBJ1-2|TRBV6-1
TGTGCCAGCACCATTAGGCCGGGGGGTTATGGCTACACCTTC
CASTIRPGGYGYTF
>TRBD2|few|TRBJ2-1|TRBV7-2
TGTGCCAGCAGTCTAGCCGCGCTAGCGGGAGGCAATGAGCAGTTCTTC
CASSLAALAGGNEQFF
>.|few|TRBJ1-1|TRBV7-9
TGTGCCAGCAGCTTATTAGGGGAGATGGGTGAAGCTTTCTTT
CASSLLGEMGEAFF
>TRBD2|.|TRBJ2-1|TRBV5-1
TGCGCCAGCAGCCCGACTAGCAAGAGGGGTGAGCAGTTCTTC
CASSPTSKRGEQFF
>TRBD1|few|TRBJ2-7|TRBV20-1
TGCAGTGCAATCACACCGGGACAGGGAACATACGAGCAGTACTTC
CSAITPGQGTYEQYF
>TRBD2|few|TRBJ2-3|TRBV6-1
TGTGCCAGCAGTGAAGGGGGGGGATCGCAGTATTTT
CASSEGGGSQYF
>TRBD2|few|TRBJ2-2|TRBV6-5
TGTGCCAGCAGTTTGGGACTAGCGCTGAACACCGGGGAGCTGTTTTTT
CASSLGLALNTGELFF
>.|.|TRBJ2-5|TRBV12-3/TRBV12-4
TGTGCCAGCAGTTTAATGGACAGGGAGGGCCAAGAGACCCAGTACTTC
CASSLMDREGQETQYF
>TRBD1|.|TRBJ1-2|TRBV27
TGTGCCAGCAGATCCGGGACAGGGCGGTCAGTTTATGGCTACACCTTC
CASRSGTGRSVYGYTF
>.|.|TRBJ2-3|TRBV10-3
TGTGCCATCAGGTTGACACTCACAGATACGCAGTATTTT
CAIRLTLTDTQYF
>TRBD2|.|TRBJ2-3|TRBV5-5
TGTGCCAGCAGCCCCCGCCTAGCGGGGGGTGGTACAGATACGCAGTATTTT
CASSPRLAGGGTDTQYF
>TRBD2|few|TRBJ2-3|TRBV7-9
TGTGCCAGCAGCTGGGCGGGAGCGGCAGATACGCAGTATTTT
CASSWAGAADTQYF
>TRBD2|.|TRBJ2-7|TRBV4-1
TGCGCCAGCAGCCAAGGTAGCGGGTTAGCGGGTTGGTACGAGCAGTACTTC
CASSQGSGLAGWYEQYF
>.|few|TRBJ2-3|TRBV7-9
TGTGCCAGCAGCCCCTATGGTATTAGCCCAGATACGCAGTATTTT
CASSPYGISPDTQYF
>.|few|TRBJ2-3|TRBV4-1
TGCGCCAGCAGCCAAGTTGGAAGGTCAGATACGCAGTATTTT
CASSQVGRSDTQYF
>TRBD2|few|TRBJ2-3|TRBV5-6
TGTGCCAGCAGCTTGCCTAGCGGGAAGACAGATACGCAGTATTTT
CASSLPSGKTDTQYF
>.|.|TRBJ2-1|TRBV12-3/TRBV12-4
TGTGCCAGCAGTTCTCCCCGGGCCCCTCGAAAGCAGTTCTTC
CASSSPRAPRKQFF
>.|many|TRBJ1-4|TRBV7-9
TGTGCCAGCAGCTCGACAGCGAGGGGTGAAAAACTGTTTTTT
CASSSTARGEKLFF
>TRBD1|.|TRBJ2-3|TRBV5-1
TGCGCCAGCAGCTCCATACAGGGGGCAGATACGCAGTATTTT
CASSSIQGADTQYF
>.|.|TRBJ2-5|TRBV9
TGTGCCAGCAGCTACGGCGGCCACAGGATCGGAGGGGAGACCCAGTACTTC
CASSYGGHRIGGETQYF
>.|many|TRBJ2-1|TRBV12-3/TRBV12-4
TGTGCCAGCCGGTGGAACAATGAGCAGTTCTTC
CASRWNNEQFF
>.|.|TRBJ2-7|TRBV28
TGTGCCAGCAGTTACAGGAGGCCCCCCTACGAGCAGTACTTC
CASSYRRPPYEQYF
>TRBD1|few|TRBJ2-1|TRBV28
TGTGCCAGCAGTTGGCTTGGGGACAGGGCGTTCTTC
CASSWLGDRAFF
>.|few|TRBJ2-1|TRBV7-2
TGTGCCAGCAGCAAGGACAGAGGCGCGGTGGATGAGCAGTTCTTC
CASSKDRGAVDEQFF
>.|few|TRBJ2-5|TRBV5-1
TGCGCCAGCAACGCCGGGACGGCACAAGAGACCCAGTACTTC
CASNAGTAQETQYF
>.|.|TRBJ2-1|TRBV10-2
TGCGCCAGCAGTAAGGGGAACGGCGGCCCAGGGCAGTTCTTC
CASSKGNGGPGQFF
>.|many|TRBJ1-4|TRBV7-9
TGTGCCAGCAGCTTACTGGGCGCAACTAATGAAAAACTGTTTTTT
CASSLLGATNEKLFF
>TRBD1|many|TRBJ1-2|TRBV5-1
TGCGCCAGCAGCTTAACAGGGGGCAGTAACTATGGCTACACCTTC
CASSLTGGSNYGYTF
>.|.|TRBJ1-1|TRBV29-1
TGCAGCGTTGGAGGGGCGGGGGGTCCGGGCACTGAAGCTTTCTTT
CSVGGAGGPGTEAFF
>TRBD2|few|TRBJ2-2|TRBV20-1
TGCAGTGCTAGAGATCGGGAGCGGGAGGGCAGCGGGGAGCTGTTTTTT
CSARDREREGSGELFF